The entry below gives a single TCR beta chain sequence along with its context. Its antigen is currently not known. Per-nucleotide qualities are absent, and no much larger clonotype sits a single base away. The same CDR3 is also encoded by other DNA sequences in this sample. These data belong to a study of blood T cell repertoires in COVID-19 (TCRdb year 2020). Some background on the complete study: Samples covering the acute and convalescent phases of COVID-19 were provided by collaborators in the United States, Italy and Spain. The material from the prospective study consisted of cDNA or gDNA derived from T cells, B-cell-depleted T cells, or PBMCs. Deeply sampled blood TCRbeta repertoires from subjects exposed to, actively infected with, or recovered from COVID-19 were included in the dataset. A freely available public database, intended as a resource for researchers studying the immune response to SARS-CoV-2, is where the repertoires were released. Samples came from the ongoing ImmuneRACE study (first 160 participants) plus 1,254 subjects from 6 global collaborators. A de-identified subject ID, COVID-19 status, age in years and sex were almost always included in the sample metadata. Where available, HLA class I and class II types were taken from metadata supplied by the sample provider and were not determined by assay-based typing. Here is what the overall study found, with its caveats: The quantity of clinical and demographic metadata differed by source and by participant and was supplied without curation.

Collaborating institutions collected whole blood in K2EDTA tubes following their own protocols. For TCRbeta analysis, collaborators shipped samples as frozen whole blood, isolated PBMCs, or DNA extracted from either of those sample types. TCRbeta CDR3 regions were amplified from genomic DNA by means of the immunoSEQ Assay, a bias-controlled multiplex PCR. Under the source paper's analysis protocol: Nucleated cell counts per sample were estimated from amplification of reference gene primers within the assay. To quantify the absolute abundance of each unique TCRbeta CDR3 rearrangement, sequence reads were collapsed and filtered. For each sample, productive Simpson clonality was calculated as the square root of Simpson's diversity index across productive rearrangements. TCRdb limited this immuneACCESS table to in-frame rearrangements with V and J called. A share of clones is missing; checked studies link under half to unresolved V genes, and the rest is unexplained. The V and J calls and clone size are taken from that table; D and trimming were inferred from the DNA. Across this sample there are roughly 90,000 clones, with around three quarters seen only once. The ten top clones hold about 9.3% of the sample.

CDR3 length: 15 amino acids, cysteine to phenylalanine. Only CDR3 DNA is held: 45 bases, read in frame from base 1. The CDR1 and CDR2 encoded by the germline V gene (reference sequence) are MNHEY and SMNVEV. V drops 3 bases and J drops 5 bases, leaving 17 bases in between. The chain uses TRBV27 and TRBJ2-7; the D segment could be TRBD2, given 5 matching bases. The receptor comes from a woman between 65 and 79 years old with acute or convalescent COVID-19. Sequencing input: peripheral blood. CDR3 region: CASSFLSVGRDEQYF. The nucleotide sequence reads as follows: TGTGCCAGCAGTTTTCTTAGCGTTGGTCGGGACGAGCAGTACTTC.